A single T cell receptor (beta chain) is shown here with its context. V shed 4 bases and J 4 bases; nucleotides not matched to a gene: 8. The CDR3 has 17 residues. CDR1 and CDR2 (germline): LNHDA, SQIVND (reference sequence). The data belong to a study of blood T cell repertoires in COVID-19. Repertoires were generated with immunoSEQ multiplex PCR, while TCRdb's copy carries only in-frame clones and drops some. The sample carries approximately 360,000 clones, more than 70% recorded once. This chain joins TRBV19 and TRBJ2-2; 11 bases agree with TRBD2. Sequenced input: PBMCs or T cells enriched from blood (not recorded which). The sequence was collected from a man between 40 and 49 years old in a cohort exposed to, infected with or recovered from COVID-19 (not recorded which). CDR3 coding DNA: TGTGCCAGTAGTAGTAGCGGGAGGGCCCCCAGCACCGGGGAGCTGTTTTTT. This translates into CASSSSGRAPSTGELFF.